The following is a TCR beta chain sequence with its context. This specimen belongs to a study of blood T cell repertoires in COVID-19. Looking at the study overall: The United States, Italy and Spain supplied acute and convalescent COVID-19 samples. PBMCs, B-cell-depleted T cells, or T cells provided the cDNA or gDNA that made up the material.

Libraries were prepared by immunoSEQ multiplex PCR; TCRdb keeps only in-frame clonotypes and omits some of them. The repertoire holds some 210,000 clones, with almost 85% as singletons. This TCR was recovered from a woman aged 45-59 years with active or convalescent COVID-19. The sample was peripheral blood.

CDR3 sequence reads: CASSWRALSTDTQYF. CDR3 DNA: TGTGCCAGCAGCTGGCGGGCTTTAAGCACAGATACGCAGTATTTT. The chain uses TRBV5-4 and TRBJ2-3, with a weak D call TRBD2 (5 bases). With 3 bases removed from V and 0 bases from J, the gap between germline ends came to 11 bases. This CDR3 comprises 15 residues. Germline loops: CDR1 SGHNT, CDR2 YYREEE (reference sequence).